This T cell receptor beta chain comes out of a study of early T cells in non-severe SARS-CoV-2 infection (dated by TCRdb to 2020 to 2023). In the study overall: Because TCR sequencing relied on bulk RNA taken from unsorted whole blood, pairing of alpha and beta chains was not possible.

From its cysteine to its phenylalanine, the CDR3 spans 16 amino acids. Just CDR3 DNA is preserved here, 48 bases in frame from base 1. V is clipped by 2 bases and J by 1 base, and the sequence between their germline boundaries is 11 bases long. CDR1 SGHAT and CDR2 FQNNGV were looked up in the germline V gene. A case-control design nested within a healthcare worker cohort in London, UK, was used, with weekly nasopharyngeal swab PCR tests and blood sampling performed. Between 23 and 31 March 2020, the week of the UK lockdown, healthcare workers were enrolled and then followed up weekly for as long as 16 weeks. This clonotype was seen ten or more times. Its antigen is unknown. No base quality information exists; no much larger clone differs at one position. The library came from 5' RACE. Sequencing was performed on a NextSeq 500. To correct for sequencing error and PCR bias, the TCR library protocol tagged individual cDNA molecules with unique molecular identifiers. TCR alpha and beta chains were both sequenced, and the abundances of alpha and beta sequences in each sample were closely correlated with each other. The source study handled its data this way. Decombinator V4 was used to perform V gene, J gene and CDR3 annotation of TCR sequences. Expanded TCRs were defined as changing significantly between any two time points under a Poisson model with p below 0.0001. TCR abundances were normalised to the total number of TCRs sequenced in each sample and reported as counts per million. MAIT TCRs were defined by TRAV1-2 paired with TRAJ12, TRAJ20 or TRAJ33, and iNKT TCRs by TRAV10 paired with TRAJ18. VDJdb, accessed on 1 November 2021, was searched for TCRs annotated for CMV, EBV and SARS-CoV-2, and TCRs annotated for more than one antigen were excluded. TCRdb reworked the public reads: Q25 trimming with fastp, MiXCR clone assembly, productive beta chains retained. Under each unique CDR3 protein, matching rows form one entry showing the most common genes and DNA. The V and J calls follow TCRdb's processing rather than the paper's. The sample profile shows about 69,000 distinct CDR3 sequences; about 9% of them were found once. The ten largest clones capture under 6.5% of the sample.

The full study reports these points: VDJdb matching was skewed toward anti-spike CD8 responses and likely underestimated virus-specific expansions, missing private and CD4 specificities.

Rearrangement joined TRBV11-2 to TRBJ2-2; the D gene is unclear. This clonotype was sampled from an adult who was a healthcare worker with PCR-confirmed SARS-CoV-2 infection or an uninfected control (not recorded which). Sequencing used whole blood. The base sequence is TGTGCCAGCAGCTTATTTGAGGCAGGGAACACCGGGGAGCTGTTTTTT. This encodes CASSLFEAGNTGELFF.